Here is one T cell receptor (beta chain) with its context. The ends were cut back, 2 bases at V and 13 bases at J, with 9 bases in the middle. From germline, CDR1 is SEHNR and CDR2 FQNEAQ (reference sequence). This CDR3 has 12 residues. RNA extraction was followed by reverse transcription into cDNA, which acted as the sequencing template. Measured with immunoSEQ multiplex PCR; TCRdb has only the in-frame clones, and not every one. In the table there are approximately 200,000 clones, roughly three fifths of which are singletons. Described treatment: oral pan-JAK inhibitor, 5-10 mg twice daily. The data stem from a study of CD8+ T cells in alopecia areata.

This specimen consisted of CD4+ T cells sorted from blood, obtained at week 4, from a patient treated with tofacitinib. The sequence derives from a human donor with alopecia areata. The chain recombines TRBV7-9 with TRBJ1-6, with D uncertain. CDR3 in amino acids: CASSLPQGPLHF. The CDR3 DNA reads as TGTGCCAGCAGCTTACCCCAAGGGCCCCTCCACTTT.